These 4 T cell receptor beta chains were all obtained from the same sample, sequenced in a study of blood T cells in healthy people across ages. Primed by a sample-barcoded 5' primer and a J-beta primer mix, a second PCR proceeded for roughly 6 to 12 cycles. TCRdb analysed the 5' RACE reads with MiXCR anew, one entry per CDR3 protein. Altogether about 730,000 distinct CDR3 sequences are present, about 40% being singletons, with the ten largest covering less than 25%. The sequenced material came from blood. The receptor source for this set is a woman aged 55-70 years in good health.

This clonotype was observed a handful of times. The V gene is TRBV29-1, the J gene TRBJ1-2; 7 bases match TRBD1. The germline V gene has CDR1 SQVTM and CDR2 ANQGSEA. This CDR3 comprises 13 residues. Germline trimming cut 7 bases from V and 6 bases from J; bases unmatched to any gene: 11. DNA of the CDR3: TGCAGCGATGCTGAAGGGGGCGGGCATGGCTACACCTTC. This sequence encodes CSDAEGGGHGYTF.

This clonotype was observed many times. The chain links TRBV10-3 to TRBJ2-3; D is unclear. CDR3 length: 12 residues. The germline V and J ends were trimmed by 7 bases and 1 base, with 6 bases remaining between them. In germline, CDR1 is ENHRY, CDR2 SYGVKD. This CDR3 is CAITGGTDTQYF. In DNA form, the CDR3 reads TGTGCCATCACTGGGGGCACAGATACGCAGTATTTT.

This clonotype was observed a few times. It may be a read error: a sequence one base away is much more abundant. The chain combines TRBV28 with TRBJ2-1, with TRBD2 identical over 9 bases. The junction had 15 bases not matched to a gene; V was cut back by 5 bases and J by 13 bases. Germline V gives CDR1 MDHEN, CDR2 SYDVKM. CDR3 size: 15 residues. CDR3 DNA: TGTGCCAGCAGTACCCGGACTAGCGCTCAAGAGACCCAGTTCTTC. Encoded protein: CASSTRTSAQETQFF.

This chain uses TRBV7-9 with TRBJ1-1; no clear D. Germline CDR1 and CDR2: SEHNR and FQNEAQ (reference sequence). The length of the CDR3 is 13 residues. V lost 1 base and J 6 bases, leaving 9 bases between the germline ends. CDR3 residues: CASSLGTDPEAFF. CDR3 in DNA: TGTGCCAGCAGCTTAGGTACGGATCCTGAAGCTTTCTTT.